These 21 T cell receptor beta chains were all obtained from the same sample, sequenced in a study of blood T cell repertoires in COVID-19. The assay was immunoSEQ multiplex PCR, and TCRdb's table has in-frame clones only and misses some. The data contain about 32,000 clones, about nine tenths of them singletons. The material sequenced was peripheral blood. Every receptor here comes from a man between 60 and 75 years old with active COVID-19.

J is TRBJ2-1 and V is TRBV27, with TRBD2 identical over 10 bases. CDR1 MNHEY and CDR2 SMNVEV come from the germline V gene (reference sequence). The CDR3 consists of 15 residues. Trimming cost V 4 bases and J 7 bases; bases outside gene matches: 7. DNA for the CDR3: TGTGCCAGCAGTTCCCTAGCGGGAGTCGTGAATGAGCAGTTCTTC. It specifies CASSSLAGVVNEQFF.

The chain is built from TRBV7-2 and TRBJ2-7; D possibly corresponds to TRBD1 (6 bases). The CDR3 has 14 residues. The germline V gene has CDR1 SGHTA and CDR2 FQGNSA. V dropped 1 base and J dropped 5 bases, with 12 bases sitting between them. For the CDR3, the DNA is TGTGCCAGCAGCTTAGGCCTCAGGGGAAACGAGCAGTACTTC. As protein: CASSLGLRGNEQYF.

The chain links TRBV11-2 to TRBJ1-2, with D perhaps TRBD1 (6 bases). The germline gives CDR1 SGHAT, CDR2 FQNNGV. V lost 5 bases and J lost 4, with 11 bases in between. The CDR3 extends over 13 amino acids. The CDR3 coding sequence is TGTGCCAGCAGCATAGGGGGGCCCTATGGCTACACCTTC. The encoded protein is CASSIGGPYGYTF. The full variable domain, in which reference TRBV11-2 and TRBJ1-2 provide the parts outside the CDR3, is EAGVAQSPRYKIIEKRQSVAFWCNPISGHATLYWYQQILGQGPKLLIQFQNNGVVDDSQLPKDRFSAERLKGVDSTLKIQPAKLEDSAVYLCASSIGGPYGYTFGSGTRLTVV.

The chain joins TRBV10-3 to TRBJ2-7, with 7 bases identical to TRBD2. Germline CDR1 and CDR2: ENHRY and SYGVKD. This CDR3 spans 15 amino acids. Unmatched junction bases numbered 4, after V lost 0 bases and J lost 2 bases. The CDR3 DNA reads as TGTGCCATCAGTGAGTCAGCGGGAAGACCCTACGAGCAGTACTTC. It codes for CAISESAGRPYEQYF.

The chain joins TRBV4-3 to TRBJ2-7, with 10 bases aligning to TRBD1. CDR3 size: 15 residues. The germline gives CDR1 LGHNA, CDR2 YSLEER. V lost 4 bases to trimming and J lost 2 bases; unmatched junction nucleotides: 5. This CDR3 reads CASSLRTGGAYEQYF. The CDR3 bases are TGCGCCAGCAGCCTACGGACAGGGGGGGCCTACGAGCAGTACTTC.

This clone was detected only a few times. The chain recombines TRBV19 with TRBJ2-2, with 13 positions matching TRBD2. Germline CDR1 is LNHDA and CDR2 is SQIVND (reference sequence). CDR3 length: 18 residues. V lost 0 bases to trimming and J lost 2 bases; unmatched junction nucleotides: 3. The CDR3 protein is CASSIDGLAGANTGELFF. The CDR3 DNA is TGTGCCAGTAGTATAGACGGACTAGCGGGAGCAAACACCGGGGAGCTGTTTTTT.

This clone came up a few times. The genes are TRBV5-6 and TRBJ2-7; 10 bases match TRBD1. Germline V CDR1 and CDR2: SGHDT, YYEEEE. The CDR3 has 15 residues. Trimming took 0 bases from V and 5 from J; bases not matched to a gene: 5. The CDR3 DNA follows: TGTGCCAGCAGCTTGGTAGGACAGGGGGAAAACGAGCAGTACTTC. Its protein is CASSLVGQGENEQYF.

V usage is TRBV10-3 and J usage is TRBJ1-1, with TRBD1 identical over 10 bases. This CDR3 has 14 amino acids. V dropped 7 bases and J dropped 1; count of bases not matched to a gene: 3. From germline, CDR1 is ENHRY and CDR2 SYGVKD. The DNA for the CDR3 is TGTGCCATCAACAGACAGGGGGCGAACACTGAAGCTTTCTTT. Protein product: CAINRQGANTEAFF.

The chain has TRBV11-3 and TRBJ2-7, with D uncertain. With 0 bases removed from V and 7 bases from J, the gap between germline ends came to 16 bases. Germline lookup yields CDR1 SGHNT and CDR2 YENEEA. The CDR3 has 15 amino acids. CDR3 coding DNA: TGTGCCAGCAGCTTAGATAGTAGCTACTCGAGAGAGCAGTACTTC. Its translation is CASSLDSSYSREQYF.

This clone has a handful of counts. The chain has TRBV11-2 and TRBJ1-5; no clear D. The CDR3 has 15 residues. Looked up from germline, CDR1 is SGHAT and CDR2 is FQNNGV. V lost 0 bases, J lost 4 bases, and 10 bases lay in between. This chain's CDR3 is CASSLDSGRNQPQHF. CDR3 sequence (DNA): TGTGCCAGCAGCTTAGATTCCGGGAGGAATCAGCCCCAGCATTTT.

CDR3 loop: CASSYRRGAGGYTF. CDR3 bases: TGTGCCAGCAGTTACCGGCGGGGGGCTGGGGGCTACACCTTC. The chain joins TRBV6-5 to TRBJ1-2; D possibly corresponds to TRBD1 (6 bases). Trimming cost V 2 bases and J 8 bases, with 15 bases left between them. Germline loops: CDR1 MNHEY, CDR2 SVGAGI. The CDR3 consists of 14 residues.

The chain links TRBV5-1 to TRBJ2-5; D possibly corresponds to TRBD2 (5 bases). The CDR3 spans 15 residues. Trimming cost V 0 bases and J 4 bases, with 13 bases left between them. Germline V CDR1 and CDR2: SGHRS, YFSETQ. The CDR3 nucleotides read TGCGCCAGCAGCTTGGCCGGGCAGGAGGCAGAGACCCAGTACTTC. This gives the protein CASSLAGQEAETQYF. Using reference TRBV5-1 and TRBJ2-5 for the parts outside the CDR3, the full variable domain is KAGVTQTPRYLIKTRGQQVTLSCSPISGHRSVSWYQQTPGQGLQFLFEYFSETQRNKGNFPGRFSGRQFSNSRSEMNVSTLELGDSALYLCASSLAGQEAETQYFGPGTRLLVL.

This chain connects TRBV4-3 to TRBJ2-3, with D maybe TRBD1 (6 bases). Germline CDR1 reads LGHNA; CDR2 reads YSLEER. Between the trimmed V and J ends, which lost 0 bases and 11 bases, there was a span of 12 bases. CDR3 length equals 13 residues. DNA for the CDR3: TGCGCCAGCAGCCAAGATATGGGCAGGGGGCAGTATTTT. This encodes CASSQDMGRGQYF.

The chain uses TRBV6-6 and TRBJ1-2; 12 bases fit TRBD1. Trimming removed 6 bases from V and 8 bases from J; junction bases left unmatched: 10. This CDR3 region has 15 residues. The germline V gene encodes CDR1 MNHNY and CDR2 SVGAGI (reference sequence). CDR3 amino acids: CASRKTGTGGEGYTF. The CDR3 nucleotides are TGTGCCAGCAGAAAGACCGGGACAGGGGGCGAGGGCTACACCTTC.

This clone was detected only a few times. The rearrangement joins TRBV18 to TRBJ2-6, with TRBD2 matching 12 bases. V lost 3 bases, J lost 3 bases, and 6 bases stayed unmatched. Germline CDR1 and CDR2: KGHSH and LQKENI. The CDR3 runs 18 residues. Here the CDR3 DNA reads TGTGCCAGCTCACCCCGACTAGCGGGAGCACTTGGGGCCAACGTCCTGACTTTC. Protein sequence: CASSPRLAGALGANVLTF.

The CDR3 DNA follows: TGTGCCAGCGGCCGCGGGGGTAGCACAGATACGCAGTATTTT. It encodes CASGRGGSTDTQYF. The rearrangement joins TRBV27 to TRBJ2-3; 7 nucleotides agree with TRBD2. The CDR3 consists of 14 residues. Germline V gene sequence: CDR1 MNHEY, CDR2 SMNVEV (reference sequence). J gave up 0 bases and V 8 bases, and 5 bases lay outside the gene matches.

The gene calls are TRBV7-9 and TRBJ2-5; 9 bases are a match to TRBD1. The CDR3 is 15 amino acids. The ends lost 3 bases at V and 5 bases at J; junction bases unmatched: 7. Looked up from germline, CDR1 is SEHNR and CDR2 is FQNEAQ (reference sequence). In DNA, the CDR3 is TGTGCCAGCAGCTTCAACAGGGGGCAGTGGGAGACCCAGTACTTC. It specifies CASSFNRGQWETQYF.

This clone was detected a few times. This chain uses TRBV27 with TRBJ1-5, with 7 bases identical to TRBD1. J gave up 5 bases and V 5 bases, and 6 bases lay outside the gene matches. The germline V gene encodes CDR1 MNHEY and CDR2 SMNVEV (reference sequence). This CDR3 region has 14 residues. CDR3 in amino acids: CASSLTGWDQPQHF. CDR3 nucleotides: TGTGCCAGCAGTCTGACAGGGTGGGATCAGCCCCAGCATTTT.

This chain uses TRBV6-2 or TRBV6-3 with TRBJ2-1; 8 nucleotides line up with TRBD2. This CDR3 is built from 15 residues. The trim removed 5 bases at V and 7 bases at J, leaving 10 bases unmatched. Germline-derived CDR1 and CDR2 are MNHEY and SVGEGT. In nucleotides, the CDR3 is TGTGCCAGCAGTACCCTGGCGGGAGGAATGAATGAGCAGTTCTTC. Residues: CASSTLAGGMNEQFF.

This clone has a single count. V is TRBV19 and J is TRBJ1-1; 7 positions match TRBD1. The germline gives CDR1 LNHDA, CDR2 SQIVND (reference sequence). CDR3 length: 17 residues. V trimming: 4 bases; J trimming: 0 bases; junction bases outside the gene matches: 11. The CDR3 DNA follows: TGTGCCAGTAGTACAAACTACAGGGGTTTCATGAACACTGAAGCTTTCTTT. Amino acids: CASSTNYRGFMNTEAFF.

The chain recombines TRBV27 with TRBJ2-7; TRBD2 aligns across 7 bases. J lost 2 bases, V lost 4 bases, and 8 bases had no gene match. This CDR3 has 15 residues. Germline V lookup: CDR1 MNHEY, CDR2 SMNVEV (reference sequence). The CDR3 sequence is CASSYGLAGPYEQYF. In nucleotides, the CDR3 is TGTGCCAGCAGTTATGGGTTAGCGGGCCCCTACGAGCAGTACTTC.